Shown below are 22 T cell receptor beta chains from a single sample sequenced in a study of tumour-infiltrating T cells in Burkitt lymphoma. The protocol was immunoSEQ multiplex PCR, while the TCRdb copy is restricted to in-frame clones and leaves out a portion. The sample yields a few thousand clones, around three quarters seen once. Sequenced input: tumor tissue. Source of these receptors: a human donor with diffuse large B-cell lymphoma.

This chain uses TRBV29-1 with TRBJ1-1, with a tentative D call TRBD1 (6 bases). Trimming left V 3 bases short and J 5 bases short, with 13 bases between. The germline V gene has CDR1 SQVTM and CDR2 ANQGSEA. The CDR3 has 13 amino acids. The CDR3 DNA follows: TGCAGCGTTGACAGAGGGGGGAGGACTGAAGCTTTCTTT. Translating it yields CSVDRGGRTEAFF.

This clone was picked up one time. This chain uses TRBV5-1 with TRBJ2-3; 10 bases are a match to TRBD2. In germline, CDR1 is SGHRS, CDR2 YFSETQ. The CDR3 is 15 amino acids. Trimming removed 0 bases from V and 4 bases from J; junction bases left unmatched: 2. The CDR3 region has the DNA TGCGCCAGCAGCTTGGGAGCGGGGGGGGCAGATACGCAGTATTTT. This translates into CASSLGAGGADTQYF.

The J gene is TRBJ1-4, the V gene TRBV6-5; D remains unclear. This CDR3 spans 15 amino acids. V was pared by 2 bases and J by 7 bases, with 14 bases between. Germline V CDR1 and CDR2: MNHEY, SVGAGI. The CDR3 DNA reads as TGTGCCAGCAGTTACAATCTGCGGAAAAGTGAAAAACTGTTTTTT. Translating it yields CASSYNLRKSEKLFF.

The rearrangement links TRBV27 to TRBJ2-7, with TRBD2 identical over 9 bases. V lost 4 bases, J lost 3 bases, and 7 bases stayed unmatched. Germline-derived CDR1 and CDR2 are MNHEY and SMNVEV (reference sequence). The CDR3 totals 15 residues. Here the CDR3 reads CASSSPSGTNYEQYF. CDR3 bases: TGTGCCAGCAGTTCTCCTAGCGGGACCAACTACGAGCAGTACTTC.

V is TRBV9 and J is TRBJ1-4, with TRBD1 matching 10 bases. J lost 7 bases, V lost 2 bases, and 5 bases had no gene match. Germline values: CDR1 SGDLS, CDR2 YYNGEE. The CDR3 is made up of 15 amino acids. The CDR3 is CASSVGQGGGEKLFF. The CDR3 nucleotides are TGTGCCAGCAGCGTCGGACAGGGGGGAGGTGAAAAACTGTTTTTT.

The rearrangement joins TRBV4-2 to TRBJ2-7, with TRBD1 matching 7 bases. The CDR3 runs 15 residues. Germline loops: CDR1 LGHNA, CDR2 YNFKEQ. V lost 4 bases and J lost 2; bases outside the gene matches: 8. The CDR3 sequence is CASSPRTGGTYEQYF. As DNA, the CDR3 is TGTGCCAGCAGCCCCCGGACAGGCGGTACCTACGAGCAGTACTTC.

The chain recombines TRBV15 with TRBJ1-2; D gene ambiguous. This CDR3 is built from 12 residues. From germline, CDR1 is LNHNV and CDR2 YYDKDF (reference sequence). V dropped 0 bases and J dropped 5 bases, with 4 bases sitting between them. The CDR3 DNA is TGTGCCACCAGCAGAGAGGGATATGGCTACACCTTC. The encoded protein is CATSREGYGYTF. Filled out from reference TRBV15 and TRBJ1-2, the complete variable domain reads DAMVIQNPRYQVTQFGKPVTLSCSQTLNHNVMYWYQQKSSQAPKLLFHYYDKDFNNEADTPDNFQSRRPNTSFCFLDIRSPGLGDTAMYLCATSREGYGYTFGSGTRLTVV.

The V and J genes are TRBV28 and TRBJ2-5, with a tentative D call TRBD1 (6 bases). CDR3 length equals 13 residues. Germline values: CDR1 MDHEN, CDR2 SYDVKM. Trimming removed 5 bases from V and 2 bases from J, with 9 bases in between. Here the CDR3 DNA reads TGTGCCAGCAGTATAAGGGGGCAAGAGACCCAGTACTTC. It encodes CASSIRGQETQYF.

By frequency in the sample, this clone is large (0.1 to 1%). This rearrangement joins TRBV11-3 to TRBJ2-1, with 12 bases fitting TRBD2. Trimming removed 3 bases from V and 6 bases from J; junction bases left unmatched: 3. This CDR3 contains 15 residues. The germline gives CDR1 SGHNT, CDR2 YENEEA. CDR3 sequence reads: CASSLTSGSFNEQFF. In DNA form, the CDR3 reads TGTGCCAGCAGCTTGACTAGCGGGAGTTTCAATGAGCAGTTCTTC.

This clone was seen only a few times. This chain's CDR3 is CASSSVRAADSPLHF. The CDR3, as DNA: TGTGCCAGCTCATCCGTCCGGGCCGCGGATTCACCCCTCCACTTT. V gene TRBV18 combines with J gene TRBJ1-6; no firm D call. Per the germline V gene, CDR1 is KGHSH and CDR2 is LQKENI. The CDR3 has 15 amino acids. The ends were cut back, 5 bases at V and 8 bases at J, with 16 bases in the middle.

The rearrangement links TRBV28 to TRBJ1-1; no reliable D call. The CDR3 runs to 11 residues. The V end was cut by 8 bases, the J end by 3 bases, with 7 bases between. Germline CDR1 is MDHEN and CDR2 is SYDVKM. The CDR3 here is CASGRDTEAFF. CDR3 DNA sequence: TGTGCCAGCGGACGGGACACTGAAGCTTTCTTT.

The chain uses TRBV7-9 and TRBJ2-2; possibly TRBD1 for D (5 bases). The CDR3 totals 15 residues. V lost 5 bases and J 0 bases, leaving 10 bases between the germline ends. CDR1 and CDR2 from the germline V gene are SEHNR and FQNEAQ (reference sequence). The CDR3 is CASSPDRANTGELFF. The CDR3 bases are TGTGCCAGCAGCCCTGACAGAGCGAACACCGGGGAGCTGTTTTTT.

V usage is TRBV6-6 and J usage is TRBJ1-2; TRBD1 agrees at 11 bases. The CDR3 covers 16 residues. J was trimmed by 3 bases and V by 6 bases; bases with no gene match: 9. CDR1 is MNHNY, CDR2 SVGAGI, per germline (reference sequence). The CDR3 reads CASSRDRGRLDYGYTF. CDR3 coding DNA: TGTGCCAGCAGCAGGGACAGGGGGAGGTTGGACTATGGCTACACCTTC.

The genes are TRBV4-3 and TRBJ2-2; 9 bases fit TRBD1. The CDR3 sequence is 18 residues long. Germline loops: CDR1 LGHNA, CDR2 YSLEER. V shed 4 bases, J shed 4 bases, and the junction held 13 bases outside the gene matches. In DNA form, the CDR3 reads TGCGCCAGCAGCCGAGGGACAGGGAACATGGACTTCACCGGGGAGCTGTTTTTT. Amino acid sequence: CASSRGTGNMDFTGELFF.

This rearrangement joins TRBV13 to TRBJ1-6, with D hard to call. The CDR3 contains 15 residues. Trimming took off 1 base at V and 9 bases at J, with 13 bases between the two ends. Germline assignment: CDR1 PRHDT and CDR2 FYEKMQ (reference sequence). This CDR3 reads CASSLARSEGSPLHF. Here the CDR3 DNA reads TGTGCCAGCAGCTTAGCCAGATCCGAGGGTTCACCCCTCCACTTT. The complete variable domain, with remaining parts taken from reference TRBV13 and TRBJ1-6, reads AAGVIQSPRHLIKEKRETATLKCYPIPRHDTVYWYQQGPGQDPQFLISFYEKMQSDKGSIPDRFSAQQFSDYHSELNMSSLELGDSALYFCASSLARSEGSPLHFGNGTRLTVT.

This chain uses TRBV11-3 with TRBJ2-1; 13 bases match TRBD2. This CDR3 contains 17 residues. With V trimmed by 2 bases and J by 8 bases, 9 bases remained unmatched. In germline, CDR1 is SGHNT, CDR2 YENEEA. Here the CDR3 DNA reads TGTGCCAGCAGCTTAACCCTGGGACTAGCGGGAACGGATGAGCAGTTCTTC. It yields the protein CASSLTLGLAGTDEQFF.

This chain connects TRBV7-2 to TRBJ2-5; no firm D call. This CDR3 spans 13 amino acids. Trimming took 5 bases from V and 1 from J, leaving 8 bases between them. Looked up from germline, CDR1 is SGHTA and CDR2 is FQGNSA. CDR3 nucleotide sequence: TGTGCCAGCAGCCTCCGGGCCCAAGAGACCCAGTACTTC. Its protein product is CASSLRAQETQYF.

The chain uses TRBV7-2 and TRBJ2-4, with D perhaps matching TRBD1 or TRBD2 (5 bases each). The CDR3 extends over 17 amino acids. V dropped 5 bases and J dropped 1 base, with 18 bases sitting between them. CDR1 SGHTA and CDR2 FQGNSA come from the germline V gene. CDR3 residues: CASSLGTSFTAKNIQYF. CDR3 in DNA: TGTGCCAGCAGCCTTGGGACCTCCTTTACCGCCAAAAACATTCAGTACTTC.

The chain couples TRBV28 to TRBJ1-5; tentative D call: TRBD1 (6 bases). Trimming removed 6 bases at V and 1 base at J, with 16 bases between. Per germline, CDR1 MDHEN and CDR2 SYDVKM. This CDR3 has 16 amino acids. CDR3 DNA sequence: TGTGCCAGCAGCGACACAGGGTCCTTAAGCAATCAGCCCCAGCATTTT. Translating it yields CASSDTGSLSNQPQHF.

The genes are TRBV11-2 and TRBJ2-3; perhaps TRBD1 as D (5 bases). From germline, CDR1 is SGHAT and CDR2 FQNNGV. CDR3 length: 14 residues. Trimming shortened V by 5 bases and J by 0 bases, and 9 bases separated the two germline ends. CDR3 in amino acids: CASSDRQSTDTQYF. CDR3 in DNA: TGTGCCAGCAGCGATCGACAGAGCACAGATACGCAGTATTTT.

This clone appeared a single time. This rearrangement joins TRBV9 to TRBJ2-5; D unresolved. The CDR3 has 12 residues. With 0 bases removed from V and 7 bases from J, the gap between germline ends came to 7 bases. Germline V gene data show CDR1 as SGDLS and CDR2 as YYNGEE. The CDR3, as DNA: TGTGCCAGCAGCGTAGAGGGTCGGACCCAGTACTTC. As protein: CASSVEGRTQYF.

This rearrangement joins TRBV19 to TRBJ2-5, with D possibly being TRBD1 or TRBD2 (5 bases each). The J call is doubtful: the DNA matches TRBJ2-7 better. This CDR3 spans 14 amino acids. Per germline, CDR1 LNHDA and CDR2 SQIVND (reference sequence). The CDR3 protein is CASSITGQGYEQYF. The CDR3 nucleotides read TGTGCCAGTAGTATAACGGGGCAGGGTTACGAGCAGTACTTC.